This entry lists 10 T cell receptor beta chains sequenced from one sample in a study of tumor-infiltrating lymphocytes in oesophageal squamous cell carcinoma. TCRdb called the PCR reads again in MiXCR, with one record for every CDR3 protein. The sample has approximately 7,800 distinct CDR3 sequences, around 16% seen once; the top ten hold 10% to 15%. Material: blood. These receptor sequences come from a male donor with esophageal squamous cell carcinoma.

This clonotype was counted a few times. J is TRBJ1-2 and V is TRBV5-6, with D tentatively TRBD1 (5 bases). The germline gives CDR1 SGHDT, CDR2 YYEEEE. The CDR3 runs to 17 residues. V was clipped by 2 bases and J by 1 base, with 18 bases between them. Here the CDR3 DNA reads TGTGCCAGCAGCTTTGATGGTTTAGGGACGGATAACTATGGCTACACCTTC. Amino acid sequence: CASSFDGLGTDNYGYTF.

In this sample, this clonotype is medium-sized. The V gene is TRBV12-3 or TRBV12-4, the J gene TRBJ2-5, with 14 bases lining up with TRBD2. V was clipped by 6 bases and J by 5 bases; unmatched bases: 8. CDR3 length equals 16 residues. The CDR3 bases are TGTGCCAGCAGCCAGACTAGCGGGGGGGGGATTGAGACCCAGTACTTC. Amino acid sequence: CASSQTSGGGIETQYF.

This clonotype was seen repeatedly, ten times or more. The CDR3 sequence: CASRAAYNEQFF. The CDR3, as DNA: TGTGCCAGCAGGGCGGCGTACAATGAGCAGTTCTTC. The gene calls are TRBV6-4 and TRBJ2-1; D is undetermined. V was clipped by 6 bases and J by 4 bases, with 7 bases between them. CDR1 is MRHNA, CDR2 SNTAGT, per germline. The CDR3 extends over 12 amino acids.

This clonotype qualifies as large. This chain links TRBV7-9 with TRBJ2-1; D ambiguous. Trimming left V 3 bases short and J 3 bases short, with 12 bases between. Germline V gene sequence: CDR1 SEHNR, CDR2 FQNEAQ (reference sequence). CDR3 length: 15 amino acids. The CDR3 bases are TGTGCCAGCAGCTTCTACGTGGCAGGCTACAATGAGCAGTTCTTC. This sequence encodes CASSFYVAGYNEQFF.

This clonotype is termed medium-sized (0.01 to 0.1%). This chain joins TRBV12-3 or TRBV12-4 and TRBJ2-7; possibly TRBD1 or TRBD2 for D (6 bases each). This CDR3 spans 16 amino acids. Trimming removed 4 bases at V and 2 bases at J, with 18 bases between. CDR3 nucleotides: TGTGCCAGCAGTTATGGACCGCCGGGGGCGGCCTACGAGCAGTACTTC. Its protein product is CASSYGPPGAAYEQYF.

Relative to its sample, this clonotype is medium-sized. V gene TRBV7-9 combines with J gene TRBJ2-5, with D possibly being TRBD1 or TRBD2 (6 bases each). CDR1 and CDR2 (germline): SEHNR, FQNEAQ (reference sequence). Trimming cost V 6 bases and J 0 bases, with 23 bases left between them. This CDR3 comprises 18 residues. The CDR3 bases are TGTGCCAGCAGGAAAGCGAGGGGGGAGCGGCGAGACCAAGAGACCCAGTACTTC. Encoded protein: CASRKARGERRDQETQYF.

This clonotype was picked up a small number of times. V and J are TRBV6-1 and TRBJ1-1, with TRBD1 as a possible D gene (6 bases). The CDR3 extends over 15 amino acids. Germline CDR1 is MNHNS and CDR2 is SASEGT. Trimming removed 7 bases at V and 5 bases at J, with 20 bases between. CDR3 nucleotide sequence: TGTGCCAGCACCCCCACAGGGACCTTGCAAACTGAAGCTTTCTTT. Its translation is CASTPTGTLQTEAFF.

The chain joins TRBV28 to TRBJ2-7, with 9 positions matching TRBD1. This CDR3 is 13 amino acids long. The germline V gene has CDR1 MDHEN and CDR2 SYDVKM. With V trimmed by 9 bases and J by 1 base, 4 bases remained unmatched. The CDR3 region is CASTGGTSYEQYF. CDR3 in DNA: TGTGCCAGTACAGGGGGCACTTCCTACGAGCAGTACTTC.

This clonotype was picked up many times. The chain combines TRBV10-1 with TRBJ2-7; D unresolved. Trimming removed 2 bases from V and 6 bases from J, with 11 bases in between. CDR1 and CDR2 from the germline V gene are WNHNN and SYGVQD (reference sequence). The CDR3 consists of 13 residues. CDR3 in DNA: TGCGCCAGCAGTGAGACGATAGGGTTCGAGCAGTACTTC. Encoded protein: CASSETIGFEQYF.

Within the sample, this clonotype is medium-sized. The J gene is TRBJ2-1, the V gene TRBV11-3, with D perhaps TRBD2 (5 bases). V was shortened by 2 bases and J by 1 base, with 9 bases between the two germline ends. The CDR3 is 15 amino acids. Germline V gives CDR1 SGHNT, CDR2 YENEEA. In nucleotides, the CDR3 is TGTGCCAGCAGCTTAACACGGGGATCCTACAATGAGCAGTTCTTC. Amino acid sequence: CASSLTRGSYNEQFF. Filled out from reference TRBV11-3 and TRBJ2-1, the complete variable domain reads EAGVVQSPRYKIIEKKQPVAFWCNPISGHNTLYWYLQNLGQGPELLIRYENEEAVDDSQLPKDRFSAERLKGVDSTLKIQPAELGDSAVYLCASSLTRGSYNEQFFGPGTRLTVL.